This T cell receptor beta chain is drawn from a study of T cell repertoires in cytomegalovirus infection. The overall study: Carrying CMV and the relevant HLA type showed in public TCR beta signatures.

TCRdb reanalysed the reads using MiXCR and keeps one entry per CDR3 protein. This table holds hundreds of thousands of distinct CDR3 sequences, 15% to 20% found once. The CDR3 extends over 13 amino acids. Trimming shortened V by 3 bases and J by 1 base, and 7 bases separated the two germline ends. CDR1 is ENHRY and CDR2 is SYGVKD in the germline V gene. Study results and limitations: Across the ex vivo response, the dominant clonotypes were HLA-C-restricted CMV-specific TCR beta clonotypes. Cumulative public TCR beta family frequency identified CMV carriers with the relevant HLA.

Comment on this clonotype: Its antigen is not known.

The sequence came from a human donor in good health (CMV status not recorded). Some clones in this sample may be carry-over from other donors' samples. The chain carries TRBV10-3 and TRBJ2-7, with D hard to call. The sample consisted of PBMCs. The CDR3 DNA sequence: TGTGCCATCAGTGAAGGGTTATCCTACGAGCAGTACTTC. Its translation is CAISEGLSYEQYF.